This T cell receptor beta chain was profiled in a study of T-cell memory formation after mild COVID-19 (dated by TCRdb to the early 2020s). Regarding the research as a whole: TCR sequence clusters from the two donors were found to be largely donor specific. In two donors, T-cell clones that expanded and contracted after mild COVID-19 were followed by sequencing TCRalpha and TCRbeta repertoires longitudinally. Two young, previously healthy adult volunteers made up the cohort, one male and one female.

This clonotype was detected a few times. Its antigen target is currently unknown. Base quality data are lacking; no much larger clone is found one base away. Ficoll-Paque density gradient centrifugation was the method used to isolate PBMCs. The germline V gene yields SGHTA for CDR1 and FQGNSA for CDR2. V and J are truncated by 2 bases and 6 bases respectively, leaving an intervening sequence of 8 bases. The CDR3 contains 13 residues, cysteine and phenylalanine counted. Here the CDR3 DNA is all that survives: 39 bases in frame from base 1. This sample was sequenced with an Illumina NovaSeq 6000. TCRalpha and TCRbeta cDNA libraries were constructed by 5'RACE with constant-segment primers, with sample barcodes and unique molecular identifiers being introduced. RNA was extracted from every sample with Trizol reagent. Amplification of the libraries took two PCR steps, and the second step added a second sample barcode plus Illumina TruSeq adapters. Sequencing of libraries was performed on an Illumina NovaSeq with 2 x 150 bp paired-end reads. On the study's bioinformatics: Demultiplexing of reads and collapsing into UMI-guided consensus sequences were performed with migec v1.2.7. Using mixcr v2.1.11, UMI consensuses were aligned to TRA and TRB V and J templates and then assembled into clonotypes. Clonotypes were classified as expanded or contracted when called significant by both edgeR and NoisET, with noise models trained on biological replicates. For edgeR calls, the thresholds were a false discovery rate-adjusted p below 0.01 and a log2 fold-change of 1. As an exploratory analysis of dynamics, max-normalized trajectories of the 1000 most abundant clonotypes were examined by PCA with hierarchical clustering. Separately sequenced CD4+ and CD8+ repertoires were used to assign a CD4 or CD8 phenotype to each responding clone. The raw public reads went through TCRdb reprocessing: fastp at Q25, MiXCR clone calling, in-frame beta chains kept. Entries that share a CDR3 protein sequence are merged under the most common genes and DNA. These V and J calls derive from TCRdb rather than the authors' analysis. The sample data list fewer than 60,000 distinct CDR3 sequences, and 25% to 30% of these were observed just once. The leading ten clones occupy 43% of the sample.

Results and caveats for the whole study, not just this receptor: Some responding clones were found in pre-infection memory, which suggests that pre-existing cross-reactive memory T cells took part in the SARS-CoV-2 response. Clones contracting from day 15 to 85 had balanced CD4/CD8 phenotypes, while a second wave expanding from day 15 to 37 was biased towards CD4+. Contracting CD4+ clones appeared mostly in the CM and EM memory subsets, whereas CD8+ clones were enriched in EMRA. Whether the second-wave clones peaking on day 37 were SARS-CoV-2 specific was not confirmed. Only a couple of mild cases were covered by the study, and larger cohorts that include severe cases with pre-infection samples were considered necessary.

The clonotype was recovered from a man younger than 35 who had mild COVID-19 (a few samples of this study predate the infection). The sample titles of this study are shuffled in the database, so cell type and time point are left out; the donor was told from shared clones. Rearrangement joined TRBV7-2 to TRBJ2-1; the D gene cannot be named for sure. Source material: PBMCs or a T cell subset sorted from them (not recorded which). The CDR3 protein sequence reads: CASSLPMFNEQFF. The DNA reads TGTGCCAGCAGCTTACCGATGTTCAATGAGCAGTTCTTC.